These T cell receptor beta chains were read from a single sample in a study of blood T cells in healthy people across ages. MiXCR was run by TCRdb on the 5' RACE reads, yielding one entry per CDR3 protein. The sample has under 950,000 distinct CDR3 sequences, around a fifth seen once. Material for sequencing was blood. These receptors came from a man aged 65 to 85 in good health. Both conserved end residues are part of each CDR3. A row's size may be missing; if present it is once, few, many or a size class.

clone_size: -
v_call: TRBV7-9
j_call: TRBJ1-4
cdr3_aa: CASSRGQGVTNEKLFF

clone_size: few
v_call: TRBV12-3/TRBV12-4
j_call: TRBJ1-5
cdr3_aa: CASSRTGTGLNQPQHF

clone_size: -
v_call: TRBV29-1
j_call: TRBJ2-1
cdr3_aa: CSLRGLAGPSEQFF

clone_size: few
v_call: TRBV6-6
j_call: TRBJ2-2
cdr3_aa: CASKTGDPGELFF

clone_size: -
v_call: TRBV10-2
j_call: TRBJ2-1
cdr3_aa: CASSDRQIYNEQFF

clone_size: -
v_call: TRBV11-2
j_call: TRBJ2-1
cdr3_aa: CASSLVGSGSAGNEQFF

clone_size: -
v_call: TRBV15
j_call: TRBJ2-7
cdr3_aa: CATSRGSGFSYEQYF

clone_size: -
v_call: TRBV2
j_call: TRBJ1-1
cdr3_aa: CARRFTGELVTEAFF

clone_size: -
v_call: TRBV29-1
j_call: TRBJ2-5
cdr3_aa: CSATVETQYF

clone_size: few
v_call: TRBV11-2
j_call: TRBJ2-1
cdr3_aa: CASSSETEQFF

clone_size: -
v_call: TRBV7-9
j_call: TRBJ2-1
cdr3_aa: CASSNRDRFLLEQFF

clone_size: few
v_call: TRBV27
j_call: -
cdr3_aa: CASSLEWPIDEQFF

clone_size: -
v_call: TRBV29-1
j_call: -
cdr3_aa: CSVLSSWDRGTQYF

clone_size: -
v_call: TRBV4-1
j_call: TRBJ2-2
cdr3_aa: CASSQDQRAGELFF

clone_size: few
v_call: TRBV25-1
j_call: TRBJ1-2
cdr3_aa: CASRDSLYGYTF

clone_size: -
v_call: TRBV4-1
j_call: TRBJ2-1
cdr3_aa: CASSREGGEYNEQFF

clone_size: few
v_call: TRBV6-1
j_call: TRBJ2-2
cdr3_aa: CASRPGLAGAGGELFF

clone_size: -
v_call: TRBV7-2
j_call: TRBJ1-2
cdr3_aa: CASSLVVSNYGYTF

clone_size: few
v_call: TRBV12-3/TRBV12-4
j_call: TRBJ2-1
cdr3_aa: CASSVDSMVPFF

clone_size: few
v_call: TRBV7-2
j_call: TRBJ2-5
cdr3_aa: CASSLGWKGTEETQYF

clone_size: -
v_call: TRBV6-5
j_call: TRBJ1-4
cdr3_aa: CASTQGGGREKLFF

clone_size: -
v_call: TRBV28
j_call: TRBJ1-1
cdr3_aa: CASSLAPGLSEAFF

clone_size: -
v_call: TRBV2
j_call: TRBJ1-5
cdr3_aa: CASRNTRTLFSNQPQHF

clone_size: many
v_call: TRBV29-1
j_call: TRBJ2-1
cdr3_aa: CSADRGNEQFF

clone_size: many
v_call: TRBV18
j_call: TRBJ1-4
cdr3_aa: CASSIGEKLFF

clone_size: -
v_call: TRBV5-1
j_call: TRBJ2-3
cdr3_aa: CASSSGQGSSDTQYF

clone_size: few
v_call: TRBV7-2
j_call: TRBJ2-1
cdr3_aa: CASSLGISLNNEQFF

clone_size: -
v_call: TRBV7-3
j_call: TRBJ1-6
cdr3_aa: CASSLLGTSPLHF

clone_size: few
v_call: TRBV18
j_call: TRBJ1-4
cdr3_aa: CASSPPGSATNEKLFF

clone_size: -
v_call: TRBV20-1
j_call: TRBJ2-1
cdr3_aa: CSARDPKGATYNEQFF

clone_size: few
v_call: TRBV3-1
j_call: TRBJ2-5
cdr3_aa: CASMTWSQETQYF

clone_size: -
v_call: TRBV5-1
j_call: TRBJ1-2
cdr3_aa: CASSVTGGATYGYTF

clone_size: -
v_call: TRBV6-1
j_call: TRBJ1-1
cdr3_aa: CASRGGGFSPMNTEAFF

clone_size: few
v_call: TRBV5-6
j_call: TRBJ2-5
cdr3_aa: CASSFPAGAQETQYF

clone_size: few
v_call: TRBV6-5
j_call: TRBJ1-2
cdr3_aa: CASSTKGQTPIYGYTF

clone_size: -
v_call: TRBV6-2/TRBV6-3
j_call: TRBJ2-7
cdr3_aa: CASSYIQGSYEQYF

clone_size: -
v_call: TRBV4-1
j_call: TRBJ2-4
cdr3_aa: CASSLPDIAKNIQYF

clone_size: -
v_call: TRBV19
j_call: -
cdr3_aa: CASSLQGWEQFF

clone_size: few
v_call: TRBV29-1
j_call: TRBJ1-4
cdr3_aa: CSVDAGSGEKLFF

clone_size: few
v_call: TRBV15
j_call: TRBJ2-1
cdr3_aa: CATSRDNVELYNEQFF

clone_size: few
v_call: TRBV6-2/TRBV6-3
j_call: TRBJ2-1
cdr3_aa: CASRLTAGASHNEQFF

clone_size: few
v_call: TRBV29-1
j_call: TRBJ2-7
cdr3_aa: CSVEVEGGSSYEQYF